The 25 T cell receptor beta chains given below trace back to one sample, sequenced in a study of T cells in Graves' hyperthyroidism and ophthalmopathy. Amplification targeted TCR beta CDR3 regions from RNA transcripts. When the TCR CDR3 underwent first-round RT-PCR, the HTBI primer set was used. TCRdb used MiXCR to reprocess the multiplex PCR reads, holding one entry per CDR3 protein. The repertoire has hundreds of thousands of distinct CDR3 sequences, approximately 36% of them found once; the top ten carry around 30%. Sequencing was performed on blood. All receptors come from a middle-aged woman with Graves' hyperthyroidism.

This clonotype occurred many times. V usage is TRBV20-1 and J usage is TRBJ2-5; perhaps TRBD1 as D (6 bases). The length of the CDR3 is 14 residues. Trimming stripped 3 bases from V and 5 bases from J, with 16 bases between. Germline V lookup: CDR1 DFQATT, CDR2 SNEGSKA (reference sequence). CDR3 sequence: CSASRDSQGETQYF. In DNA form, the CDR3 reads TGCAGTGCTAGTCGTGACTCCCAGGGGGAGACCCAGTACTTC.

This clonotype was counted many times. This chain uses TRBV7-9 with TRBJ2-7; the D gene could be TRBD1 or TRBD2 (7 bases each). CDR3 length equals 14 residues. Trimming pared 5 bases from V and 5 bases from J, leaving 16 bases between. Germline values: CDR1 SEHNR, CDR2 FQNEAQ (reference sequence). The CDR3 protein is CASSDMGGGHEQYF. The CDR3 coding sequence is TGTGCCAGCAGCGACATGGGAGGGGGCCACGAGCAGTACTTC.

To note about this clonotype: Being one base from a much bigger clone, this may be a read error. In DNA, the CDR3 is TGTGCCATCAGTCCAGCGGACAGGGCATTACCCCTCCACTTT. Amino acids: CAISPADRALPLHF. The chain recombines TRBV10-3 with TRBJ1-6; 8 bases align to TRBD1. CDR1 and CDR2 (germline): ENHRY, SYGVKD. The CDR3 is 14 residues long. The V and J ends lost 5 bases and 12 bases, in that order; junction bases with no gene match: 9.

About this clonotype: A much more abundant neighbour one base away suggests this may be a read error. The chain uses TRBV5-1 and TRBJ1-1; the D gene is possibly TRBD1 (5 bases). Trimming removed 4 bases at V and 4 bases at J, with 14 bases between. Germline loops: CDR1 SGHRS, CDR2 YFSETQ. The CDR3 covers 14 residues. The CDR3 DNA sequence: TGCGCCAGCAGCCTGACAGCGCCGGGCACTGAAGCTTTCTTT. Amino acids: CASSLTAPGTEAFF.

This clonotype was observed at least ten times. The chain combines TRBV11-2 with TRBJ2-7; D not resolved. Trimming shortened V by 2 bases and J by 5 bases, and 10 bases separated the two germline ends. Germline CDR1 is SGHAT and CDR2 is FQNNGV. The CDR3 is made up of 13 amino acids. The DNA for the CDR3 is TGTGCCAGCAGCTTAAGGAAGGGTGACGAGCAGTACTTC. As protein: CASSLRKGDEQYF.

This clonotype was observed at least ten times. The chain uses TRBV20-1 and TRBJ1-2; D is ambiguous. The germline V and J ends were trimmed by 7 bases and 1 base, with 10 bases remaining between them. The V gene's germline CDR1 is DFQATT and CDR2 SNEGSKA (reference sequence). CDR3 length: 12 residues. CDR3 sequence reads: CSVAALNYGYTF. The DNA of the CDR3 is TGCAGTGTGGCAGCCCTTAACTATGGCTACACCTTC.

V gene TRBV7-8 combines with J gene TRBJ1-4; D is unclear. The CDR3 loop spans 13 amino acids. V lost 8 bases and J lost 8, with 15 bases in between. From germline, CDR1 is SGHVS and CDR2 FQNEAQ. The CDR3 protein is CASSPWSAEKLFF. The CDR3 region has the DNA TGTGCCAGCTCCCCTTGGTCAGCCGAAAAACTGTTTTTT.

The rearrangement joins TRBV7-2 to TRBJ2-5, with 11 nucleotides matching TRBD2. V lost 5 bases and J lost 8; bases outside the gene matches: 13. This CDR3 contains 16 residues. The germline V gene encodes CDR1 SGHTA and CDR2 FQGNSA. CDR3 nucleotides: TGTGCCAGCAGCGTGGGGGCCCGTCTAGCGGGGGGCACCCAGTACTTC. Residues: CASSVGARLAGGTQYF. The variable domain in full, with the rest retrieved from reference TRBV7-2 and TRBJ2-5, is GAGVSQSPSNKVTEKGKDVELRCDPISGHTALYWYRQSLGQGLEFLIYFQGNSAPDKSGLPSDRFSAERTGGSVSTLTIQRTQQEDSAVYLCASSVGARLAGGTQYFGPGTRLLVL.

A few counts support this clonotype. This chain joins TRBV6-5 and TRBJ1-2, with D hard to call. Germline V gene data show CDR1 as MNHEY and CDR2 as SVGAGI. Trimming removed 2 bases from V and 6 bases from J, with 19 bases in between. There are 16 residues in the CDR3. CDR3 DNA: TGTGCCAGCAGTTACCTGGAGGGTAGCGGGAAAGATGGCTACACCTTC. It encodes CASSYLEGSGKDGYTF.

This clonotype was picked up many times. This chain uses TRBV10-3 with TRBJ1-5, with 7 bases identical to TRBD1. This CDR3 comprises 16 residues. The V and J ends lost 0 bases and 2 bases, in that order; junction bases with no gene match: 4. The germline gives CDR1 ENHRY, CDR2 SYGVKD. The CDR3 bases are TGTGCCATCAGTGAGTCCTGGGACAGCCGCAATCAGCCCCAGCATTTT. It codes for CAISESWDSRNQPQHF.

In this sample, this clonotype turned up many times. The chain is built from TRBV10-1 and TRBJ2-2, with D perhaps TRBD1 (5 bases). This CDR3 is built from 14 residues. Germline lookup yields CDR1 WNHNN and CDR2 SYGVQD (reference sequence). V was clipped by 6 bases and J by 2 bases, with 10 bases between them. The CDR3 here is CASSIDRNTGELFF. The CDR3 bases are TGCGCCAGCAGCATCGACAGAAACACCGGGGAGCTGTTTTTT.

This clonotype was counted ten times or more. The rearrangement uses TRBV14 and TRBJ1-2; 7 nucleotides align to TRBD1. The CDR3 runs to 13 residues. CDR1 SGHDN and CDR2 FVKESK come from the germline V gene. V trimming: 0 bases; J trimming: 5 bases; junction bases outside the gene matches: 0. CDR3 residues: CASSQEGQYGYTF. DNA for the CDR3: TGTGCCAGCAGCCAAGAGGGACAGTATGGCTACACCTTC.

This clonotype showed up just a few times. This chain links TRBV19 with TRBJ1-5; the D gene is possibly TRBD1 (5 bases). The CDR3 has 15 residues. Looked up from germline, CDR1 is LNHDA and CDR2 is SQIVND (reference sequence). V was pared by 3 bases and J by 4 bases, with 13 bases between. The CDR3 region has the DNA TGTGCCAGTAGTATCACCCGGGGCGAGAATCAGCCCCAGCATTTT. Amino acids: CASSITRGENQPQHF.

Turning to this clonotype: This may arise from a read error, as a much more abundant clone is one base away. The rearrangement joins TRBV10-2 to TRBJ1-2, with 8 bases identical to TRBD1. Germline V gives CDR1 WSHSY, CDR2 SAAADI. This CDR3 region has 15 residues. The CDR3 is CASGLTQGAGYGYTF. The DNA for the CDR3 is TGTGCCAGCGGCTTGACCCAGGGGGCAGGCTATGGCTACACCTTC.

The sample holds many counts of this clonotype. The chain employs TRBV19 and TRBJ1-2; D not resolved. Deletions cut 4 bases from V and 5 bases from J, with 5 bases between. Germline V gene data show CDR1 as LNHDA and CDR2 as SQIVND (reference sequence). The CDR3 length is 11 residues. This chain's CDR3 is CASSTPYGYTF. CDR3 in DNA: TGTGCCAGTAGTACCCCTTATGGCTACACCTTC.

This clonotype has a count of ten or more. The chain recombines TRBV7-9 with TRBJ1-6; D may be TRBD1 (6 bases). The germline V and J ends were trimmed by 2 bases and 9 bases, with 17 bases remaining between them. From germline, CDR1 is SEHNR and CDR2 FQNEAQ (reference sequence). The CDR3 runs 16 residues. The CDR3 bases are TGTGCCAGCAGCTTACCTGGTGAAGGGGGAGGTTCACCCCTCCACTTT. Protein product: CASSLPGEGGGSPLHF.

This chain links TRBV6-1 with TRBJ1-1; D may be TRBD1 (5 bases). The length of the CDR3 is 11 residues. V was pared by 11 bases and J by 0 bases, with 7 bases between. Looked up from germline, CDR1 is MNHNS and CDR2 is SASEGT. CDR3 bases: TGTGCCGGGGCCTTGAACACTGAAGCTTTCTTT. Protein sequence: CAGALNTEAFF.

This clonotype appeared many times. The chain combines TRBV6-1 with TRBJ2-5; D is tentatively TRBD1 or TRBD2 (5 bases each). CDR3 length equals 15 residues. Germline V CDR1 and CDR2: MNHNS, SASEGT. V lost 0 bases and J lost 5, with 13 bases in between. The CDR3 region is CASSEAGRVGETQYF. CDR3 bases: TGTGCCAGCAGTGAAGCGGGACGAGTTGGGGAGACCCAGTACTTC.

This clonotype came up many times. V gene TRBV7-9 combines with J gene TRBJ1-2; D is undetermined. Germline V gives CDR1 SEHNR, CDR2 FQNEAQ (reference sequence). CDR3 size: 15 residues. V was shortened by 1 base and J by 0 bases, with 9 bases between the two germline ends. CDR3 region: CASSLGSAANYGYTF. CDR3 in DNA: TGTGCCAGCAGCTTAGGTAGCGCAGCTAACTATGGCTACACCTTC.

The rearrangement links TRBV5-6 to TRBJ2-7; D is ambiguous. Per the germline V gene, CDR1 is SGHDT and CDR2 is YYEEEE. Trimming cost V 4 bases and J 2 bases, with 13 bases left between them. This CDR3 region has 14 residues. Here the CDR3 reads CASSPRLFPYEQYF. CDR3 sequence (DNA): TGTGCCAGCAGCCCCCGGCTCTTCCCCTACGAGCAGTACTTC.

This rearrangement joins TRBV6-6 to TRBJ2-7; 7 bases align to TRBD2. The CDR3 sequence is 15 residues long. J lost 3 bases, V lost 5 bases, and 10 bases had no gene match. Germline values: CDR1 MNHNY, CDR2 SVGAGI (reference sequence). CDR3 region: CASSQLAGDYYEQYF. The DNA of the CDR3 is TGTGCCAGCAGTCAACTGGCGGGAGACTACTACGAGCAGTACTTC.

The V gene is TRBV15, the J gene TRBJ2-7; TRBD1 aligns across 10 bases. This CDR3 has 15 amino acids. V gave up 3 bases and J gave up 4 bases; unmatched junction bases: 6. Looked up from germline, CDR1 is LNHNV and CDR2 is YYDKDF (reference sequence). The CDR3: CATSRTRDRGYEQYF. The CDR3 DNA sequence: TGTGCCACCAGCAGGACCCGGGACAGGGGTTACGAGCAGTACTTC.

In its sample, this clonotype was seen a few times. V is TRBV9 and J is TRBJ1-1; D is unclear. Germline V CDR1 and CDR2: SGDLS, YYNGEE. Trimming removed 0 bases at V and 5 bases at J, with 5 bases between. This CDR3 spans 12 amino acids. The DNA for the CDR3 is TGTGCCAGCAGCGTAGAAAGGACTGAAGCTTTCTTT. Translation: CASSVERTEAFF.

The chain carries TRBV7-2 and TRBJ2-6; possibly TRBD1 or TRBD2 for D (5 bases each). CDR1 is SGHTA, CDR2 FQGNSA, per germline. The V end lost 5 bases, the J end lost 2 bases, and 19 bases lay between the germline ends. The length of the CDR3 is 18 residues. The CDR3: CASSRGASGGAGANVLTF. In DNA form, the CDR3 reads TGTGCCAGCAGCCGGGGCGCCTCAGGTGGGGCTGGGGCCAACGTCCTGACTTTC. Drawing the rest from reference TRBV7-2 and TRBJ2-6, the complete variable domain is GAGVSQSPSNKVTEKGKDVELRCDPISGHTALYWYRQSLGQGLEFLIYFQGNSAPDKSGLPSDRFSAERTGGSVSTLTIQRTQQEDSAVYLCASSRGASGGAGANVLTFGAGSRLTVL.

This clonotype was picked up many times. The chain employs TRBV7-3 and TRBJ1-1; D possibly corresponds to TRBD1 (5 bases). Trimming removed 1 base at V and 4 bases at J, with 10 bases between. Germline values: CDR1 SGHTA, CDR2 FQGTGA. The CDR3 runs 14 residues. The CDR3 protein is CASSLRTSGTEAFF. The CDR3 nucleotides read TGTGCCAGCAGCTTAAGGACAAGTGGCACTGAAGCTTTCTTT. The whole variable domain, filled in from reference TRBV7-3 and TRBJ1-1, reads GAGVSQTPSNKVTEKGKYVELRCDPISGHTALYWYRQSLGQGPEFLIYFQGTGAADDSGLPNDRFFAVRPEGSVSTLKIQRTERGDSAVYLCASSLRTSGTEAFFGQGTRLTVV.